The rows below give T cell receptor beta chains drawn from one sample of a study of shared T cell receptors in the human thymus. Only in-frame clones appear in the TCRdb table, and some are missing; sequencing was by immunoSEQ multiplex PCR. In the table there are about 380,000 clones, approximately 95% of which are singletons. The sample taken for sequencing was thymocytes. These receptors were obtained from a human donor. CDR3s include the opening cysteine and the closing phenylalanine or tryptophan. A D gene is named only where the DNA matches it firmly. Clone size is given for some rows only: seen once, a few or many times, or a class if the clone is expanded.

size	J	V	D	DNA	CDR3
.	TRBJ1-2	TRBV5-1	TRBD1	TGCGCCAGCAGCACTACAGGGGGCTATGGCTACACCTTC	CASSTTGGYGYTF
.	TRBJ2-5	TRBV10-2	.	TGCGCCAGCAGTGCGCTAGGGTCATCTGGACTCCTCGGAGAGACCCAGTACTTC	CASSALGSSGLLGETQYF
once	TRBJ2-1	TRBV28	.	TGTGCCAGCAGTTTATGCTTGGGGTCGGGACACAATGAGCAGTTCTTC	CASSLCLGSGHNEQFF
.	TRBJ1-4	TRBV4-2	.	TGTGCCAGCAGCCAGGAGGACACTTCAACTAATGAAAAACTGTTTTTT	CASSQEDTSTNEKLFF
.	TRBJ1-2	TRBV9	.	TGTGCCAGCAGCGTAAAATGGGCAGGACTTCAGGAAGGCTACACCTTC	CASSVKWAGLQEGYTF
.	TRBJ2-7	TRBV7-3	TRBD2	TGTGCCAGCAGCTTAATAGCGGGAGGGGGCTACGAGCAGTACTTC	CASSLIAGGGYEQYF
.	TRBJ1-2	TRBV13	TRBD1	TGTGCCAGCAGCTTAGTTCTTCCGGACAGGGACGACTATGGCTACACCTTC	CASSLVLPDRDDYGYTF
.	TRBJ2-3	TRBV11-2	.	TGTGCCAGCAGCTTTAACCCGTCGTCTTCTAGCACAGATACGCAGTATTTT	CASSFNPSSSSTDTQYF
.	TRBJ1-5	TRBV6-6	.	TGTGCCAGCAGTTACCCTCGGATCAGCTTCAATCAGCCCCAGCATTTT	CASSYPRISFNQPQHF
.	TRBJ1-5	TRBV21-1	.	TGTGCCACTGTTGACAGGCCACCAGCGGATCAGCCCCAGCATTTT	CATVDRPPADQPQHF
.	TRBJ1-1	TRBV6-4	.	TGTGCCAGCAGTGCGTCAGAGGACAGAAACACTGAAGCTTTCTTT	CASSASEDRNTEAFF
.	TRBJ2-1	TRBV29-1	TRBD1	TGCAGCGCCGACAGGGTCGAAAAGGACAATGAGCAGTTCTTC	CSADRVEKDNEQFF
.	TRBJ2-5	TRBV9	.	TGTGCCAGCAGCGTCGACCTAGCTCCGGAGCTATCGGTGGAGACCCAGTACTTC	CASSVDLAPELSVETQYF
.	TRBJ2-7	TRBV6-5	.	TGTGCCAGCAGTTACCCCCCGGGGGAGCAGTACTTC	CASSYPPGEQYF
.	TRBJ2-7	TRBV27	TRBD1	TGTGCCAGCAGCCAGGACAGGGGGGAAGAGCAGTACTTC	CASSQDRGEEQYF
once	TRBJ1-1	TRBV7-2	TRBD1	TGTGCCAGCAGCCGCAGGGGGCGCGGAGCGTGCATGAACACTGAAGCTTTCTTT	CASSRRGRGACMNTEAFF
.	TRBJ1-5	TRBV19	TRBD1	TGTGCCAGTAGTATTTTAACGGGACAGACAACCAATCAGCCCCAGCATTTT	CASSILTGQTTNQPQHF
.	TRBJ2-6	TRBV11-2	TRBD1	TGTGCCAGCAGCTTCAAGGGGGTAGGACAGGGCGTTCCTTTC	CASSFKGVGQGVPF
.	TRBJ2-1	TRBV12-5	.	TGTGCTAGTGGTTCCGGGGCACCAAGCTCCTACAATGAGCAGTTCTTC	CASGSGAPSSYNEQFF
.	TRBJ1-4	TRBV6-1	.	TGTGCCAGCGGATTCGGCAGGGAGGTTGAAAAACTGTTTTTT	CASGFGREVEKLFF
.	TRBJ1-5	TRBV18	.	TGTGCCAGCACTTCGAATTCAGGGGTAGGCAATCAGCCCCAGCATTTT	CASTSNSGVGNQPQHF